This T cell receptor beta chain was documented in a study of lymphopenia after photon versus proton radiotherapy. This clone showed up just a few times. Profiling relied on immunoSEQ multiplex PCR, and the TCRdb table lists in-frame clones only, not all of them. Of 20,000 to 30,000 clones listed, around four fifths were seen once; the top ten hold 21%. Trimming took off 5 bases at V and 3 bases at J, with 11 bases between the two ends. Germline CDR1 SGHVS, CDR2 FNYEAQ. The CDR3 consists of 13 residues. The receptor was derived from a woman in her seventies with pancreatic cancer. This chain links TRBV7-6 with TRBJ2-7, with D tentatively TRBD1 or TRBD2 (5 bases each). The material sequenced was peripheral blood, taken from a patient treated with proton-based radiotherapy. CDR3 sequence (DNA): TGTGCCAGCAGCATAACTGGGGGCTACGAGCAGTACTTC. Amino acids: CASSITGGYEQYF.